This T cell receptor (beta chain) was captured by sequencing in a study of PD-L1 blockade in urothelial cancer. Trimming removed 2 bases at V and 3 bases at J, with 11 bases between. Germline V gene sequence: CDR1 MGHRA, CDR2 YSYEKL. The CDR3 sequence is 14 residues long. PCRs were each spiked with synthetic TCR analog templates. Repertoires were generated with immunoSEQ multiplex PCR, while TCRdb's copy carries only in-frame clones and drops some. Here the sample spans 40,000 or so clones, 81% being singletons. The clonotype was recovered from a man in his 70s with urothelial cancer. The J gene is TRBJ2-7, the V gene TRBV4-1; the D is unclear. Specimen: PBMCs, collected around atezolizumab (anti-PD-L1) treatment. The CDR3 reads CASSQRLGGYEQYF. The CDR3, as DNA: TGCGCCAGCAGCCAAAGACTTGGCGGCTACGAGCAGTACTTC.